The T cell receptor beta chain described here comes from a study of shared clonotypes between healthy human individuals. General study results and limits: Genetic and exposure-history diversity was limited by the small donor number. Researchers found naive subsets generally carried larger estimated richness than memory subsets.

With regard to this clone: What it recognizes is unknown.

Here immunoSEQ multiplex PCR was the method, and the copy in TCRdb shows in-frame clones only, minus some. The sample lists about 2 million clones; approximately 95% were seen once. The V and J ends lost 0 bases and 3 bases respectively, with 11 bases between them. The CDR3 spans 16 residues. Germline loops: CDR1 KGHSH, CDR2 LQKENI. Sequencing was performed on naive CD4+ T cells sorted from blood. The subset was: CD45RA+ positively selected. This TCR came from a man aged 18 to 35 in good health. The rearrangement links TRBV18 to TRBJ2-2; no reliable D call. Here the CDR3 DNA reads TGTGCCAGCTCACCACCGTCGTCACTCGACACCGGGGAGCTGTTTTTT. Amino acids: CASSPPSSLDTGELFF.